This T cell receptor (beta chain) was recorded in a study of cytomegalovirus exposure and HLA in healthy donors. Study findings and constraints: Presence/absence results assume similar sequencing depth per donor, which may not hold.

Notes on this clone: Its antigen is not known.

PCR primers comprised 60 Vbeta and 13 Jbeta primers. Method: immunoSEQ multiplex PCR; TCRdb's copy keeps in-frame clones and lacks some. There are 120,000 to 150,000 clones in the sample; around 70% occur only once, and approximately 1.8% lies in the top ten. The CDR3 is 14 residues long. Germline V gene sequence: CDR1 KGHSY, CDR2 FQNENV. Trimming left V 1 base short and J 0 bases short, with 6 bases between. The receptor's source is a young woman in good health and CMV-seronegative. Material: PBMCs. The rearrangement uses TRBV16 and TRBJ1-1; no clear D gene. This CDR3 is CASSQWRVNTEAFF. CDR3 nucleotide sequence: TGTGCCAGCAGCCAATGGAGGGTGAACACTGAAGCTTTCTTT.